This T cell receptor beta chain was sequenced for a study of OX40 agonist ivuxolimab in advanced cancers. Study observations and caveats: Relative to CD4+ cells, CD8+ T cells on average had more expanded clones.

Trimming removed 5 bases from V and 7 bases from J; junction bases left unmatched: 16. This CDR3 spans 16 amino acids. CDR1 and CDR2 (germline): SEHNR, FQNEAQ (reference sequence). Assay: immunoSEQ multiplex PCR; the TCRdb copy retains only in-frame clones and omits some. The repertoire holds about 70,000 clones, with 80% to 90% as singletons. Points on this clone: Its antigen remains unknown.

The receptor was derived from an adult with an advanced solid tumor such as melanoma, head and neck, liver or kidney cancer. V and J are TRBV7-9 and TRBJ1-2, with 7 bases that match TRBD1. Sequences were derived from CD4+ or CD8+ T cells sorted from blood, sampled in a trial of the OX40 agonist ivuxolimab. CDR3 residues: CASSPGERGRAAGYTF. The DNA for the CDR3 is TGTGCCAGCAGCCCCGGTGAGAGGGGGCGAGCTGCTGGCTACACCTTC.